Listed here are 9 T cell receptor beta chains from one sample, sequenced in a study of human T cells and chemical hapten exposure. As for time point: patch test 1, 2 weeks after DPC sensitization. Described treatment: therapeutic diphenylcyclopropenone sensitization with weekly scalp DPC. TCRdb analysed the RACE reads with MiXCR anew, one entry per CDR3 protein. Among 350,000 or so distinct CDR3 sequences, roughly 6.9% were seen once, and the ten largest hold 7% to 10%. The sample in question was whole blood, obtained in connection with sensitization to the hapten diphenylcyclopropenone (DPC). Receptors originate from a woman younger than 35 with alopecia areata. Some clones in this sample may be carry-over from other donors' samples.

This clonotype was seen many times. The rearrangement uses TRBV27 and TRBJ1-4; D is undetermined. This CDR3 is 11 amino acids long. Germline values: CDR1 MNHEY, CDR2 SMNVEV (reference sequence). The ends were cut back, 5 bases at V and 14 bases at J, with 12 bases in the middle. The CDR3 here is CASSPGQGLFF. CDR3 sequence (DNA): TGTGCCAGCAGTCCGGGTCAAGGGCTGTTTTTT.

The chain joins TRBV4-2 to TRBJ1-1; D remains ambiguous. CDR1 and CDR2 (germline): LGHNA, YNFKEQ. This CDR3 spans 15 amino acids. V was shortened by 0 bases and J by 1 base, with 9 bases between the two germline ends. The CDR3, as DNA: TGTGCCAGCAGCCAAGATTGGGCAGCGAACACTGAAGCTTTCTTT. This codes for CASSQDWAANTEAFF.

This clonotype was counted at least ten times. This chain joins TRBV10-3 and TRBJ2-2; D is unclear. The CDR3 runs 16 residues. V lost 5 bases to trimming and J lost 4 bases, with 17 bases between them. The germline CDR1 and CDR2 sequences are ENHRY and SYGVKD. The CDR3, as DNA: TGTGCCATCAGTTCATCCCCTCTCGAGACCACCGGGGAGCTGTTTTTT. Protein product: CAISSSPLETTGELFF.

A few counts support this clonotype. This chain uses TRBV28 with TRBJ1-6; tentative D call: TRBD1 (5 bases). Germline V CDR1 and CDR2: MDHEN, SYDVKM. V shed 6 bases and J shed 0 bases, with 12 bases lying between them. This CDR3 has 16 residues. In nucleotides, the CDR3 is TGTGCCAGCAGCAACCAACAGGACTCCTATAATTCACCCCTCCACTTT. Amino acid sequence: CASSNQQDSYNSPLHF.

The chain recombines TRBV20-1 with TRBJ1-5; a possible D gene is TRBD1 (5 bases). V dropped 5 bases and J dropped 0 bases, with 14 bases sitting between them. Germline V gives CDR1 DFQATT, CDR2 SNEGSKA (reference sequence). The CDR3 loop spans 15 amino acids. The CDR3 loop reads CSAGGRGNSNQPQHF. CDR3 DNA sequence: TGCAGTGCTGGGGGAAGAGGGAATAGCAATCAGCCCCAGCATTTT.

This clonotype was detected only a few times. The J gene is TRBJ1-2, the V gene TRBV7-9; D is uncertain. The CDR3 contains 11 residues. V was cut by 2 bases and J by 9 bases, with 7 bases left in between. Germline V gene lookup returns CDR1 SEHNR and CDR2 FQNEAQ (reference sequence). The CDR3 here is CASSLIDRYTF. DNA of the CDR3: TGTGCCAGCAGCTTAATCGATCGCTACACCTTC.

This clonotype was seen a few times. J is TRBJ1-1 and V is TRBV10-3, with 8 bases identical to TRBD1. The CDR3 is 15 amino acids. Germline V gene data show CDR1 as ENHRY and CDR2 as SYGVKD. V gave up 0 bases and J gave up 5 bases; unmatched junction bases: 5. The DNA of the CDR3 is TGTGCCATCAGTGAGTCGCCGACAGGGGATACTGAAGCTTTCTTT. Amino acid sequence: CAISESPTGDTEAFF.

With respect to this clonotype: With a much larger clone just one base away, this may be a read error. CDR3 sequence reads: CASSFGPVPYEQYF. CDR3 DNA sequence: TGCGCCAGCAGCTTCGGACCTGTGCCCTACGAGCAGTACTTC. The V call is TRBV5-1, the J call TRBJ2-7; D is uncertain. The CDR3 consists of 14 residues. Trimming stripped 2 bases from V and 2 bases from J, with 11 bases between. Germline CDR1 is SGHRS and CDR2 is YFSETQ. The entire variable domain, with the rest obtained from reference TRBV5-1 and TRBJ2-7, is as follows: KAGVTQTPRYLIKTRGQQVTLSCSPISGHRSVSWYQQTPGQGLQFLFEYFSETQRNKGNFPGRFSGRQFSNSRSEMNVSTLELGDSALYLCASSFGPVPYEQYFGPGTRLTVT.

Written as DNA, the CDR3 is TGCAGTCCTTGGGGAGATACGCAGTATTTT. Encoded protein: CSPWGDTQYF. The V gene is TRBV20-1, the J gene TRBJ2-3, with D hard to call. There are 10 residues in the CDR3. CDR1 DFQATT and CDR2 SNEGSKA come from the germline V gene (reference sequence). Trimming took 8 bases from V and 5 from J, leaving 8 bases between them.